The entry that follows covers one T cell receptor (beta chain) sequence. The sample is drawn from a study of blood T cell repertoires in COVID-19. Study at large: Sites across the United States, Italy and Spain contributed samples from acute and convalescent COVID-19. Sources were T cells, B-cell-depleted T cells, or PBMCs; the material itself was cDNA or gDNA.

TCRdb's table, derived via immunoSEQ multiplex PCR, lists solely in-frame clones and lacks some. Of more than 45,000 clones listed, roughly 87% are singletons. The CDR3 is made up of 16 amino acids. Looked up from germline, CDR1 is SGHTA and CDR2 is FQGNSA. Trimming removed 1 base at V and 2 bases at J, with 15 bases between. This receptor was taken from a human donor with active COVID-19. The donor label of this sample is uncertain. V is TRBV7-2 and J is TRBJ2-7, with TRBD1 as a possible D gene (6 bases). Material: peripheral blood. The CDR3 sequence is CASSLEPQGGAYEQYF. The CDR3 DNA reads TGTGCCAGCAGCTTAGAACCACAGGGTGGGGCCTACGAGCAGTACTTC. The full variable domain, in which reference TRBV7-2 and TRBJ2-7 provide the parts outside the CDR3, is GAGVSQSPSNKVTEKGKDVELRCDPISGHTALYWYRQSLGQGLEFLIYFQGNSAPDKSGLPSDRFSAERTGGSVSTLTIQRTQQEDSAVYLCASSLEPQGGAYEQYFGPGTRLTVT.